This entry concerns a single TCR beta chain. The same CDR3 can be traced to other DNA sequences in this sample. This specimen belongs to a study of blood T cell repertoires in COVID-19. The CDR3 has 12 residues. The V gene's germline CDR1 is SGHDN and CDR2 FVKESK. Trimming left V 4 bases short and J 0 bases short, with 2 bases between. Profiled with immunoSEQ multiplex PCR; TCRdb holds only in-frame clones, not every one. The sample carries around 180,000 clones, approximately 86% recorded once. The genes are TRBV14 and TRBJ2-3; D is uncertain. The TCR sequence derives from an elderly woman with acute or convalescent COVID-19. Sequenced sample: peripheral blood. CDR3 protein: CASSPSTDTQYF. The CDR3 coding sequence is TGTGCCAGCAGCCCGAGCACAGATACGCAGTATTTT.